The sequence of this TCR beta chain was determined in a study of response to subunit inactivated influenza vaccine. Notes on the study in general: The authors suggested that every seasonal influenza vaccination recruits few new T cells.

TCRdb re-called the RT-PCR reads with MiXCR, one entry per CDR3 protein. The data contain hundreds of thousands of distinct CDR3 sequences, about 8% of them seen just once; the ten biggest clones take up 13%. Note on this clonotype: Its specificity is not known.

The CDR3 runs to 12 residues. The V segment lost 8 bases and the J segment 15 bases; nucleotides outside the gene matches: 8. Germline assignment: CDR1 MDHEN and CDR2 SYDVKM. This receptor was identified in a man aged 45 to 75 who received an inactivated influenza vaccine. The chain couples TRBV28 to TRBJ1-6; the match to TRBD1 covers 9 bases. This material consisted of PBMCs from blood, taken about 24 months after vaccination. The CDR3 loop reads CASSRTGDVLHF. CDR3 nucleotide sequence: TGTGCCAGCTCCAGGACAGGGGACGTCCTCCACTTT.